A selection of T cell receptor delta chains follows, all from one sample in a study of gamma-delta T cells after stem cell transplantation. TCRdb repeated clone calling on the RT-PCR reads with CATT. The sample contains over 1,500 delta-chain clones, 4.4% of which appear only once. The sequenced sample was gamma-delta T cells. The receptor source for this set is a human donor. It is not recorded whose cells these are; they may come from a transplant donor. Both conserved end residues are part of each CDR3. The D gene is left open where the match is weak. Some rows mark clone size as missing; the rest say once, few, many or name a class of expanded clone.

CDR3 DNA | CDR3 protein | V gene | D gene | J gene | clone size
TGTGCCTGTGACACGGTCCAACTTTCGCTACTGGGGGATACGGATAAACTCATCTTT | CACDTVQLSLLGDTDKLIF | TRDV2 | TRDD3 | TRDJ1 | few
TGTGCCTGTGACACCCTGGGGGATAGATCTATAGGGACCGATAAACTCATCTTT | CACDTLGDRSIGTDKLIF | TRDV2 | TRDD3 | TRDJ1 | .
TGTGCCTGTGACACCGTGGGGGGCCAGGGGGATACGGTGTCCGATAAACTCATCTTT | CACDTVGGQGDTVSDKLIF | TRDV2 | TRDD3 | TRDJ1 | large
TGTGCCTGTGATGCTGTTCGTACTGGGGGATACATAGAAGCCGATAAACTCATCTTT | CACDAVRTGGYIEADKLIF | TRDV2 | TRDD3 | TRDJ1 | few
TGTGCCTGTGACCCCGTACTGGGGGATACGCCGTACACCGATAAACTCATCTTT | CACDPVLGDTPYTDKLIF | TRDV2 | TRDD3 | TRDJ1 | large
TGTGCCTGTGACCCCCTGGGGGATATTAACGATAAACTCATCTTT | CACDPLGDINDKLIF | TRDV2 | TRDD3 | TRDJ1 | medium-sized
TGTGCCTGTGACACCTTACAAGGTGGGGGAACCATTTACACCGATAAACTCATCTTT | CACDTLQGGGTIYTDKLIF | TRDV2 | TRDD3 | TRDJ1 | large
TGTGCCTGTGACACGGTGACTAACCTGGGGGATATTTACACCGATAAACTCATCTTT | CACDTVTNLGDIYTDKLIF | TRDV2 | TRDD3 | TRDJ1 | few
TGTGCCTGTGACACCCTTACTGGGGGAGAAGTCCCCACCGATAAACTCATCTTT | CACDTLTGGEVPTDKLIF | TRDV2 | TRDD3 | TRDJ1 | large
TGTGCCTGTGACACCCTCTCTACTGGGGGATATAGCACCGATAAACTCATCTTT | CACDTLSTGGYSTDKLIF | TRDV2 | TRDD3 | TRDJ1 | few
TGTGCCTGTGACTCACTACTGGGGGATCTAAGCACCGATAAACTCATCTTT | CACDSLLGDLSTDKLIF | TRDV2 | TRDD3 | TRDJ1 | large
TGTGCCTGTGACACCGTAGGGGTAGGGGGATACGCATTGAAGCCCGATAAACTCATCTTT | CACDTVGVGGYALKPDKLIF | TRDV2 | TRDD3 | TRDJ1 | few
TGTGCCTGTGACCCCTTGACTGGGGGATCGACTTTGACAGCACAACTCTTCTTT | CACDPLTGGSTLTAQLFF | TRDV2 | TRDD3 | TRDJ2 | medium-sized
TGTGCCTGTGACCAACTCCCTATACTGGGGGATACCGATAAACTCATCTTT | CACDQLPILGDTDKLIF | TRDV2 | TRDD3 | TRDJ1 | medium-sized
TGTGCCTGTGACACCGTCACTAGCAGACTTGACGATAAACTCATCTTT | CACDTVTSRLDDKLIF | TRDV2 | . | TRDJ1 | large
TGTGCCTGTGACACAAACTGGGCCCGGAGCTCCTGGGACACCCGACAGATGTTTTTC | CACDTNWARSSWDTRQMFF | TRDV2 | . | TRDJ3 | medium-sized
TGTGCCTGTGACACCCTACTGGGGGATAGGGGCAGTCCGTACACCGATAAACTCATCTTT | CACDTLLGDRGSPYTDKLIF | TRDV2 | TRDD3 | TRDJ1 | few
TGTGCCTGTGACACCGTGGGGTCAATGGAAACCGATAAACTCATCTTT | CACDTVGSMETDKLIF | TRDV2 | . | TRDJ1 | large
TGTGCCTGTGACACCGCTTCGGGGGATACACGTCTTCGAGACAAACTCATCTTT | CACDTASGDTRLRDKLIF | TRDV2 | TRDD3 | TRDJ1 | .
TGTGCCTGTGACACTCTCAGGGGAACCGATAAACTCATCTTT | CACDTLRGTDKLIF | TRDV2 | . | TRDJ1 | medium-sized
TGTGCCTGTGACACCCTCTCCCACGGGCCAACGTCGCCCGATAAACTCATCTTT | CACDTLSHGPTSPDKLIF | TRDV2 | . | TRDJ1 | large
TGTGCCTGTGTCGTCCTGGCTGGGGGATACACCCCCTCCACCGATAAACTCATCTTT | CACVVLAGGYTPSTDKLIF | TRDV2 | TRDD3 | TRDJ1 | medium-sized
TGTGCCTGTGACACCCTGGTAACTGGGGGTCATTACACCGATAAACTCATCTTT | CACDTLVTGGHYTDKLIF | TRDV2 | TRDD3 | TRDJ1 | medium-sized
TGTGCCTGTGACTCACTGGGGGATACGAATAAACTCATCTTT | CACDSLGDTNKLIF | TRDV2 | TRDD3 | TRDJ1 | large
TGTGCCTGTGACACCTTGGAGACTGGGGGATCAGAAGGTAATAAACTCATCTTT | CACDTLETGGSEGNKLIF | TRDV2 | TRDD3 | TRDJ1 | large
TGTGCCTGTGACACGGTGGGACCCATGGGCCACACCGATAAACTCATCTTT | CACDTVGPMGHTDKLIF | TRDV2 | . | TRDJ1 | large
TGTGCCTGTGACGACCTTCTACTGAGGAATCGCCCTGATAAACTCATCTTT | CACDDLLLRNRPDKLIF | TRDV2 | . | TRDJ1 | few
TGTGCCTGTGACGGGCTGGGGGAGGGTTACACCGATAAACTCATCTTT | CACDGLGEGYTDKLIF | TRDV2 | TRDD3 | TRDJ1 | medium-sized
TGTGCCTGTGACTCACTGGGGGGTACCGATAAACTCATCTTT | CACDSLGGTDKLIF | TRDV2 | TRDD3 | TRDJ1 | large
TGTGCCTGTGACACCGTGAATAATGGGGGAACGAAGTTCGATAAACTCATCTTT | CACDTVNNGGTKFDKLIF | TRDV2 | TRDD3 | TRDJ1 | few
TGTGCCTGTGACCGACTGGGGGTCCTTCGAGGCACCGATAAACTCATCTTT | CACDRLGVLRGTDKLIF | TRDV2 | TRDD3 | TRDJ1 | large
TGTGCCTGTGACACCGTTGATTGGGGGTCGAACACCGATAAACTCATCTTT | CACDTVDWGSNTDKLIF | TRDV2 | . | TRDJ1 | medium-sized
TGTGCCTGTGATCCACTGGGGGATACGCGAGGTAAACTCATCTTT | CACDPLGDTRGKLIF | TRDV2 | TRDD3 | TRDJ1 | few
TGTGCCTGTGACACCCTACTGGGGGATAGAGAAGGTGATAAACTCATCTTT | CACDTLLGDREGDKLIF | TRDV2 | TRDD3 | TRDJ1 | .
TGTGCCTGTGACCCACTGGGGGATACGGCCGATAAACTCATCTTT | CACDPLGDTADKLIF | TRDV2 | TRDD3 | TRDJ1 | large
TGTGCCTGTGACTCCCTACTGGGGGATACGGCCGATAAACTCATCTTT | CACDSLLGDTADKLIF | TRDV2 | TRDD3 | TRDJ1 | large
TGTGCCTGTGACCAGATGAGGGGTACTGGGGGTCTCAGCTCCTGGGACACCCGACAGATGTTTTTC | CACDQMRGTGGLSSWDTRQMFF | TRDV2 | TRDD3 | TRDJ3 | medium-sized
TGTGCCTGTGACACGATAGGAGGCAGTACTGGGGGATACACCGATAAACTCATCTTT | CACDTIGGSTGGYTDKLIF | TRDV2 | TRDD3 | TRDJ1 | few
TGTGCCTGTGACGAAATCCGGGTCATGGACACCGATAAACTCATCTTT | CACDEIRVMDTDKLIF | TRDV2 | . | TRDJ1 | medium-sized
TGTGCCTGTGACACCGCTTCGGGGGATACACGTCTTCGAGATAAACTCATCTTT | CACDTASGDTRLRDKLIF | TRDV2 | TRDD3 | TRDJ1 | large
TGTGCCTGTGACGTACTGGGGGACTTCTCCTGGGACACCCGACAGATGTTTTTC | CACDVLGDFSWDTRQMFF | TRDV2 | TRDD3 | TRDJ3 | few